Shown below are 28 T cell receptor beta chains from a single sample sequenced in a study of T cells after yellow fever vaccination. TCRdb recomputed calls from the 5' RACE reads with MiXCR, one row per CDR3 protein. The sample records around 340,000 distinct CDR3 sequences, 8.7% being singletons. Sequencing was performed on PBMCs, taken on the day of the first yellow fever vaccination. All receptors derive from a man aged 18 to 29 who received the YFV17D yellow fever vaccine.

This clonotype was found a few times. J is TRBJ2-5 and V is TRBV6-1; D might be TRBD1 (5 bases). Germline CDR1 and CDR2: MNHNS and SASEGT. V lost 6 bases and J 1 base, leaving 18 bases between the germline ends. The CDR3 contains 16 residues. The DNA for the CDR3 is TGTGCCAGCAGCCCTATAGACAGATCAGTCCAAGAGACCCAGTACTTC. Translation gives CASSPIDRSVQETQYF.

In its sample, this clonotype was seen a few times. The CDR3 DNA sequence: TGTGCCGGATACCGGGACAGGGGAATGAAGGGCTCTGGGGCCAACGTCCTGACTTTC. Translated: CAGYRDRGMKGSGANVLTF. This sequence joins TRBV11-1 and TRBJ2-6, with 10 nucleotides matching TRBD1. After removal of 11 bases from V and 0 bases from J, the junction contained 16 bases not matched to a gene. Germline V gene data show CDR1 as SGHAT and CDR2 as FQDESV (reference sequence). The CDR3 is 19 residues long.

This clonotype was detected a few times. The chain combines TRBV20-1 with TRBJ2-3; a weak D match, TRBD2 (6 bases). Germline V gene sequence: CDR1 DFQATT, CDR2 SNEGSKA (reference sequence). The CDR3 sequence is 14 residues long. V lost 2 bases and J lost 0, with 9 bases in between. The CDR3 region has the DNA TGCAGTGCTAGAACCGGGACTAGCACAGATACGCAGTATTTT. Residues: CSARTGTSTDTQYF.

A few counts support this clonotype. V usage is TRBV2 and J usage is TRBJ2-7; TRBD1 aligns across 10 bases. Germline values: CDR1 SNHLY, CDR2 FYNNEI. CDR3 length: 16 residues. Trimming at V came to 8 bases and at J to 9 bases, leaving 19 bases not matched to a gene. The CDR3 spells CASGPSGTGALGGQYF. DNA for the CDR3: TGTGCCAGCGGACCTTCCGGGACAGGGGCGCTGGGGGGGCAGTACTTC. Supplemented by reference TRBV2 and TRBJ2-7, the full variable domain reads EPEVTQTPSHQVTQMGQEVILRCVPISNHLYFYWYRQILGQKVEFLVSFYNNEISEKSEIFDDQFSVERPDGSNFTLKIRSTKLEDSAMYFCASGPSGTGALGGQYFGPGTRLTVT.

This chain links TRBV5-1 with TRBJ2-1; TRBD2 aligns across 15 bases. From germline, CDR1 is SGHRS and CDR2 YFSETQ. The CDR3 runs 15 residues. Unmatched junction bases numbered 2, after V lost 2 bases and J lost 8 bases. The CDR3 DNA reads TGCGCCAGCAGCTTATGGACTAGCGGGAGGGATGAGCAGTTCTTC. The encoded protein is CASSLWTSGRDEQFF.

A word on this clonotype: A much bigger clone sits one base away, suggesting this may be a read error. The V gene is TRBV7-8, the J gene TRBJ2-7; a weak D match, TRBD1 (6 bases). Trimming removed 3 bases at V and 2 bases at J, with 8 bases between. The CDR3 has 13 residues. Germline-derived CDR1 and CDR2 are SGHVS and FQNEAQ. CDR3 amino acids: CASSFTGTYEQYF. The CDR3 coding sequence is TGTGCCAGCAGCTTTACAGGGACCTACGAGCAGTACTTC.

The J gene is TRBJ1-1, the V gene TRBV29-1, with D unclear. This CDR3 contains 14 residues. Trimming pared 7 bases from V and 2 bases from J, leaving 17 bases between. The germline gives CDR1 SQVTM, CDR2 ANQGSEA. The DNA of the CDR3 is TGCAGCGCCACGGAGAGGCCGACCAACACTGAAGCTTTCTTT. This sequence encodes CSATERPTNTEAFF.

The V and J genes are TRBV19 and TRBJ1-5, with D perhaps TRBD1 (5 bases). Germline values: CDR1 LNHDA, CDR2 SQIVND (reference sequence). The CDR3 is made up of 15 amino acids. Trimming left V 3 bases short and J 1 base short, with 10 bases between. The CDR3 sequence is CASSISGTSNQPQHF. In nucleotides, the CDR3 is TGTGCCAGTAGTATTTCTGGGACCAGCAATCAGCCCCAGCATTTT.

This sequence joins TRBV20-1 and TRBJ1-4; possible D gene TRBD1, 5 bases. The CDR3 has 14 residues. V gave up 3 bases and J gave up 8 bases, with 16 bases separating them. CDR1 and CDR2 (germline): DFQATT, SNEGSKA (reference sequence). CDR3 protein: CSARGTGGDEKLFF. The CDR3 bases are TGCAGTGCTAGGGGGACCGGCGGGGACGAAAAACTGTTTTTT.

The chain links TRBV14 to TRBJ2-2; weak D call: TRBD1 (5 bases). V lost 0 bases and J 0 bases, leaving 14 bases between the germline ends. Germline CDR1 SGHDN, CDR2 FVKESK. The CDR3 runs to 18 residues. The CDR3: CASSQEGVRAANTGELFF. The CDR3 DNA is TGTGCCAGCAGCCAAGAAGGGGTCCGGGCTGCGAACACCGGGGAGCTGTTTTTT.

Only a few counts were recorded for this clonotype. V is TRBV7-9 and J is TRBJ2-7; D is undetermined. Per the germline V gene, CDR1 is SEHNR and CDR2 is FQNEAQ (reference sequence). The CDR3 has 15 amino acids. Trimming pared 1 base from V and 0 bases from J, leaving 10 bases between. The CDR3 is CASSLGSTVSYEQYF. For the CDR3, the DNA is TGTGCCAGCAGCTTAGGGTCTACAGTCTCCTACGAGCAGTACTTC.

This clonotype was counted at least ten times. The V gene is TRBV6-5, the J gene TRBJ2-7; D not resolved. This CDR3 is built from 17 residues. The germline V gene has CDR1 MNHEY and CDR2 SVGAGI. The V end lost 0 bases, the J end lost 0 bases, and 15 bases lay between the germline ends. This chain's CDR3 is CASSYSVVPKISYEQYV. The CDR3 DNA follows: TGTGCCAGCAGTTACTCAGTAGTGCCTAAAATCTCCTACGAGCAGTACGTC.

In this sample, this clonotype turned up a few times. CDR3 bases: TGTGCCACCACCCCAGGAGGGACAATGGGCAATGAGCAGTTCTTC. Translation gives CATTPGGTMGNEQFF. The chain is built from TRBV24-1 and TRBJ2-1; D assignment may be TRBD1 or TRBD2 (6 bases each). The V end was cut by 8 bases, the J end by 6 bases, with 19 bases between. The CDR3 has 15 residues. Germline lookup yields CDR1 KGHDR and CDR2 SFDVKD.

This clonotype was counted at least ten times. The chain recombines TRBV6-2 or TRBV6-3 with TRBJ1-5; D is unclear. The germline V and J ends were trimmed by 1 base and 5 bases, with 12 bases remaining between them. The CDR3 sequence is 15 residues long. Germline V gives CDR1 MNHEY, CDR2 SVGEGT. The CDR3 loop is CASSYFAGPDQPQHF. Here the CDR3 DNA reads TGTGCCAGCAGTTACTTCGCAGGTCCTGATCAGCCCCAGCATTTT.

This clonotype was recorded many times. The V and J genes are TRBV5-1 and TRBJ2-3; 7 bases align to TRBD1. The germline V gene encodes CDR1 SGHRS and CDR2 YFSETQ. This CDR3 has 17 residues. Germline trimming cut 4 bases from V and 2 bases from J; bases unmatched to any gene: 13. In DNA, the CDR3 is TGCGCCAGCAGCCACCAGACAGGGCGCACGGTCACAGATACGCAGTATTTT. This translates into CASSHQTGRTVTDTQYF.

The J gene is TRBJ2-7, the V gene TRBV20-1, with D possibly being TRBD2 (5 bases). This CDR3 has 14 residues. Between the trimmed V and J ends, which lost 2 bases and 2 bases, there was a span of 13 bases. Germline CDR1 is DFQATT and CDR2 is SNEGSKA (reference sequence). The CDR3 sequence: CSARSSGKTYEQYV. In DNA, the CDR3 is TGCAGTGCTAGATCGTCGGGGAAGACCTACGAGCAGTACGTC.

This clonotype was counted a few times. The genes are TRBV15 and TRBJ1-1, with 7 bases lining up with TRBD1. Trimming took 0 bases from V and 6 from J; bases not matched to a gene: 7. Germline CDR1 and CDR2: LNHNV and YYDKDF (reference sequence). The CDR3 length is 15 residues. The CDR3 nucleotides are TGTGCCACCAGCAGAGATACAGGGGTTGTCGCTGAAGCTTTCTTT. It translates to CATSRDTGVVAEAFF. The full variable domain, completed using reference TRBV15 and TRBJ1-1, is DAMVIQNPRYQVTQFGKPVTLSCSQTLNHNVMYWYQQKSSQAPKLLFHYYDKDFNNEADTPDNFQSRRPNTSFCFLDIRSPGLGDTAMYLCATSRDTGVVAEAFFGQGTRLTVV.

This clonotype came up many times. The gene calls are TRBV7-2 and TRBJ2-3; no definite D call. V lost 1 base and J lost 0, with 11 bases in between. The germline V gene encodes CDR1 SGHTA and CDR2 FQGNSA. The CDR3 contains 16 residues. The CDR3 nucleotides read TGTGCCAGCAGCTTAGACTCTCCCCGTAGCACAGATACGCAGTATTTT. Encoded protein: CASSLDSPRSTDTQYF.

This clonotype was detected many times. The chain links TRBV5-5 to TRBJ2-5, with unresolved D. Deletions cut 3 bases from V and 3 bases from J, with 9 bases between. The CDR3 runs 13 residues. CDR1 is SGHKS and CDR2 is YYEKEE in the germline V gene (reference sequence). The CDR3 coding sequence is TGTGCCAGCAGCTCGTATACGAAAGAGACCCAGTACTTC. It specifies CASSSYTKETQYF.

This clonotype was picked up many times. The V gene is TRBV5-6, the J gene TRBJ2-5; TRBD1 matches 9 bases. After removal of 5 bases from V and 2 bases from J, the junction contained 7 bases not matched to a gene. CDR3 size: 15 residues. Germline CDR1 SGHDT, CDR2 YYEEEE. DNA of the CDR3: TGTGCCAGCAGTTCCAGGGACAGGGCGCAAGAGACCCAGTACTTC. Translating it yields CASSSRDRAQETQYF.

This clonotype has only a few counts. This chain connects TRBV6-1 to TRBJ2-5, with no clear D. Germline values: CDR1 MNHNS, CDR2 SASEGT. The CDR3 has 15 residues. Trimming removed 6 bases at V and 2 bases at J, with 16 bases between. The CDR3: CASRGGFAGQETQYF. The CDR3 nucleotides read TGTGCCAGCAGGGGTGGTTTTGCAGGACAAGAGACCCAGTACTTC.

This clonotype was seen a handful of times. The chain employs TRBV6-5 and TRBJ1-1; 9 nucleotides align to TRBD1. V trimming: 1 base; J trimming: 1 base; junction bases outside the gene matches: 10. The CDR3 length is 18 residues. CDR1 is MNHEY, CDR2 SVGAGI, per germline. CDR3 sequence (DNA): TGTGCCAGCAGTTACTATTCTCCCGGGACAGGGACGAACACTGAAGCTTTCTTT. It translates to CASSYYSPGTGTNTEAFF.

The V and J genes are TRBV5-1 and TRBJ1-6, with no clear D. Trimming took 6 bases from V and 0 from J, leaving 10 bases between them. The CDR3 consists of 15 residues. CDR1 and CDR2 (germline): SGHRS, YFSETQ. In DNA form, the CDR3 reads TGCGCCAGCAACCCCACAAACTCCTATAATTCACCCCTCCACTTT. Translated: CASNPTNSYNSPLHF.

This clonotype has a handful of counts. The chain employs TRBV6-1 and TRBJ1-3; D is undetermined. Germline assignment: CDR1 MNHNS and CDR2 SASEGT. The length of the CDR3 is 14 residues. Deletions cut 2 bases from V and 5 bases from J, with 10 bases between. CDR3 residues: CASSESIERNTIYF. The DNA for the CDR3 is TGTGCCAGCAGTGAATCGATCGAGAGAAACACCATATATTTT.

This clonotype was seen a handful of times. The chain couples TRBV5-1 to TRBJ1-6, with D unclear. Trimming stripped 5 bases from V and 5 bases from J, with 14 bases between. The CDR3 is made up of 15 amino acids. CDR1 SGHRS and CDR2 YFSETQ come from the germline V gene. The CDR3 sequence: CASRSDGADNSPLHF. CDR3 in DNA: TGCGCCAGCAGGTCTGACGGAGCCGATAATTCACCCCTCCACTTT.

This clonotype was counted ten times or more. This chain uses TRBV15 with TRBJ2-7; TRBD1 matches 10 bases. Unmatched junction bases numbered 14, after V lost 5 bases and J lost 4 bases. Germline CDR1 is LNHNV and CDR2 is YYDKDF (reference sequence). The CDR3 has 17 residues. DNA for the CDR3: TGTGCCACCAGCCAGGTCCCGAGTCGGACAGGGGGTTACGAGCAGTACTTC. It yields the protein CATSQVPSRTGGYEQYF.

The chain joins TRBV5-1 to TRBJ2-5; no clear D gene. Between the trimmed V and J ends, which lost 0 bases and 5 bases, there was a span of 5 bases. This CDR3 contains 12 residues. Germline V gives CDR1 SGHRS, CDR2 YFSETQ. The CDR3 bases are TGCGCCAGCAGCTTGGAGTGGGAGACCCAGTACTTC. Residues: CASSLEWETQYF.

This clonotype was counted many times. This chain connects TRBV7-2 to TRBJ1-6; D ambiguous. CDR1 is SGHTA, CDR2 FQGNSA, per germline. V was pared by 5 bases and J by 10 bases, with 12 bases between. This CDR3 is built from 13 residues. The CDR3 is CASSPGWGSPLHF. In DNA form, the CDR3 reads TGTGCCAGCAGCCCCGGTTGGGGATCACCCCTCCACTTT.